This TCR beta chain emerged from a study of follicular helper T cells after annual influenza vaccination listed by TCRdb under 2017. Background for the entire study: After each seasonal influenza vaccination, blood was collected on days 0, 7 and 28. To study recall of cTfh clones, some subjects were followed across successive annual vaccinations spanning the 2013-2014, 2014-2015 and 2015-2016 seasons. One week after vaccination, a second recruited cohort of approximately 11 subjects (Table S1) displayed a similar ICOS+CD38+ cTfh response. Multi-year samples were available from six subjects, with four subjects covering two vaccination seasons and two subjects covering three seasons. The 2013-2014 samples were cryopreserved, while the 2015 samples were processed right after collection.

The CDR3 measures 14 amino acids from cysteine to phenylalanine. Only the CDR3 part of the read is kept: 42 bases, read in frame from the first base. Trimming costs V 7 bases and J 1 base, and their ends lie 13 bases apart. According to the germline V gene, CDR1 reads SGHAT and CDR2 reads FQNNGV. The label giving this sample's time point can be read as: 2013-2014 season, 7 days after vaccination. TCRB sequencing was used to follow sorted CD4 subsets from the blood of adults before and after they were given the seasonal inactivated influenza vaccine (Fluvarix). To be eligible, subjects had to live in the community and must not have received influenza vaccine in the previous 6 months. Exclusions included influenza vaccine contraindications, substance abuse, HIV/AIDS, active malignancy, immunomodulatory medication and active illness such as respiratory infection. Between roughly 40 and 100 mL of blood was sampled per time point. PBMC were isolated using Ficoll-Paque PLUS or SepMate separation. CXCR5- memory CD4 T cells were sorted as a comparison non-Tfh subset. Before DNA extraction, cell subsets were sorted from PBMC on a BD FACS Aria.

Comments on this clone: The antigen this receptor binds is unknown. No much larger clone exists at a distance of one base, and base qualities are not known.

The protocol used for the library was the immunoSEQ multiplex PCR assay. Adaptive Biotechnologies carried out TCRB amplification, library preparation, sequencing and preliminary bioinformatics at Survey level resolution. As for how the authors treated the data: Clonality was calculated in R as 1 minus normalized Shannon entropy, and the Gini index was computed with the R package ineq. The overlap score was defined as the summed counts of shared sequences divided by the total counts of all sequences in both compared samples. The significance of shared clonotypes was tested with Fisher's exact test, assuming a theoretical repertoire of 10^7 TCRB sequences. The clones in this table, taken by TCRdb from immuneACCESS, are in-frame only. Not every clone is retained; where verified, under half of the shortfall comes from an unresolved V gene, and the cause of the rest is unknown. V and J calls and clone size come straight from that table; D and trimming were deduced from the DNA. The sample table holds about 9,900 clones, of which 65% to 85% were seen once. Approximately 0.6% of the sample is in the top ten clones.

The full study reports these points: Because only roughly 10-20% of the analyzed cells gave productive TCRB sequences, there was no way to sample rare clonotypes. ICOS+CD38+ cTfh clonality correlated with the frequency of that population, and its change correlated with the change in circulating plasmablast frequency. In evaluating whether influenza clones were enriched, the possibility that the far larger non-cTfh compartments were undersampled could not be ruled out. With successive annual vaccinations, a recurrent oligoclonal ICOS+CD38+ cTfh response was recalled, and this response contained tetramer and AIM influenza-specific clonotypes. Day 7 ICOS+CD38+ clones were most often found later in ICOS-CD38- cTfh, suggesting that subset may serve as a memory reservoir.

The rearrangement combines TRBV11-2 with TRBJ1-1, with the D gene too uncertain to name. The sample here was CXCR5- memory CD4+ T cells sorted from blood, taken 7 days after influenza vaccination. The cell subset or site label here, explained by the study, means: CXCR5- memory CD4 T cells. The TCR sequence derives from an adult who received the influenza vaccine. The DNA is as follows: TGTGCCAGCACCCCGGGAGGCGCGAACACTGAAGCTTTCTTT. The encoded protein is CASTPGGANTEAFF.